This passage covers 25 T cell receptor beta chains from one sample sequenced in a study of blood T cell repertoires in COVID-19. TCRdb's copy holds only in-frame clones and misses some; the assay was immunoSEQ multiplex PCR. The sample includes 150,000 to 200,000 clones, about 80% seen only once; the top ten take 1.5%. Source material: peripheral blood. Receptors were obtained from a human donor in a cohort sampled during active COVID-19.

This clone was observed a single time. The genes are TRBV6-5 and TRBJ1-1; tentatively, D is TRBD1 (6 bases). This CDR3 comprises 14 residues. Germline V CDR1 and CDR2: MNHEY, SVGAGI. The V end lost 6 bases, the J end lost 1 base, and 12 bases lay between the germline ends. The CDR3 DNA sequence: TGTGCCAGCAGACCTCCGACAGGGAACACTGAAGCTTTCTTT. Its protein is CASRPPTGNTEAFF.

Only a few counts were recorded for this clone. V gene TRBV6-5 combines with J gene TRBJ2-7; the D gene is possibly TRBD2 (6 bases). The germline V gene has CDR1 MNHEY and CDR2 SVGAGI. Trimming stripped 6 bases from V and 7 bases from J, with 16 bases between. The CDR3 is made up of 13 amino acids. Written as DNA, the CDR3 is TGTGCCAGCAGGGGACTCACGACGGGGGAGCAGTACTTC. Translation: CASRGLTTGEQYF.

This chain uses TRBV19 with TRBJ1-5; 7 bases fit TRBD1. CDR3 length: 16 residues. Germline V gene sequence: CDR1 LNHDA, CDR2 SQIVND (reference sequence). V dropped 4 bases and J dropped 3; count of bases not matched to a gene: 9. Written as DNA, the CDR3 is TGTGCCAGTAGTAAGGTTGGGACAGTTTTCAATCAGCCCCAGCATTTT. It yields the protein CASSKVGTVFNQPQHF.

The gene calls are TRBV28 and TRBJ2-7; 12 bases align to TRBD1. This CDR3 region has 15 residues. V was clipped by 4 bases and J by 5 bases; unmatched bases: 6. Germline V gene data show CDR1 as MDHEN and CDR2 as SYDVKM. The CDR3 loop is CASSWGGQGAHEQYF. The CDR3 DNA is TGTGCCAGCAGTTGGGGGGGACAGGGGGCCCACGAGCAGTACTTC.

V is TRBV27 and J is TRBJ2-3, with 8 bases lining up with TRBD2. The CDR3 sequence is 17 residues long. The germline gives CDR1 MNHEY, CDR2 SMNVEV (reference sequence). V lost 6 bases, J lost 0 bases, and 11 bases stayed unmatched. CDR3 amino acids: CASSPRSLAVSTDTQYF. CDR3 nucleotides: TGTGCCAGCAGCCCTCGGTCACTAGCGGTTAGCACAGATACGCAGTATTTT.

The J gene is TRBJ2-2, the V gene TRBV21-1; the table's TRBD1 call for D was not verified on the DNA. TRBV21-1 is given as a pseudogene. This CDR3 is built from 16 residues. CDR3 amino acids: CASSKERGRGTGELFF. CDR3 sequence (DNA): TGTGCCAGCAGCAAAGAACGGGGCAGGGGCACCGGGGAGCTGTTTTTT.

This clone came up a few times. This chain joins TRBV14 and TRBJ2-7; 8 nucleotides line up with TRBD1. Trimming took 5 bases from V and 6 from J; bases not matched to a gene: 3. There are 12 residues in the CDR3. From germline, CDR1 is SGHDN and CDR2 FVKESK. CDR3 coding DNA: TGTGCCAGCAGCAGGACAGGGCCCGAGCAGTACTTC. It translates to CASSRTGPEQYF.

CDR3 loop: CASTGPDRGYEQYF. As DNA, the CDR3 is TGTGCCAGCACCGGGCCGGACAGGGGGTACGAGCAGTACTTC. The rearrangement joins TRBV28 to TRBJ2-7; 10 bases line up with TRBD1. With 7 bases clipped from V and 4 bases from J, the junction kept 7 bases outside the gene matches. In germline, CDR1 is MDHEN, CDR2 SYDVKM. The CDR3 is 14 residues long.

This chain joins TRBV4-2 and TRBJ1-1; no firm D call. From germline, CDR1 is LGHNA and CDR2 YNFKEQ. CDR3 size: 12 residues. Deletions cut 1 base from V and 6 bases from J, with 6 bases between. The DNA of the CDR3 is TGTGCCAGCAGCCAAGGCGTACCTGAAGCTTTCTTT. It specifies CASSQGVPEAFF.

The chain links TRBV6-2 or TRBV6-3 to TRBJ1-5, with D tentatively TRBD1 (5 bases). Germline CDR1 MNHEY, CDR2 SVGEGT. V was clipped by 4 bases and J by 2 bases, with 12 bases between them. This CDR3 spans 15 amino acids. The chain's CDR3 is CASSSGGSGNQPQHF. The CDR3 nucleotides are TGTGCCAGCAGTTCCGGGGGATCGGGCAATCAGCCCCAGCATTTT.

This chain's CDR3 is CASSHLAGGPDTQYF. CDR3 nucleotides: TGTGCCAGCAGTCATCTAGCGGGAGGGCCAGATACGCAGTATTTT. The V call is TRBV27, the J call TRBJ2-3; 12 bases map to TRBD2. The CDR3 spans 15 residues. The germline V gene has CDR1 MNHEY and CDR2 SMNVEV (reference sequence). The ends lost 5 bases at V and 4 bases at J; junction bases unmatched: 4.

This clone was seen once. The chain uses TRBV10-3 and TRBJ2-7; 10 bases fit TRBD1. The CDR3 is 14 amino acids. Trimming took 9 bases from V and 7 from J; bases not matched to a gene: 12. Germline CDR1 and CDR2: ENHRY and SYGVKD. The CDR3 DNA reads as TGTGCCATAAGAGGGACAGGGGATCGAGGAGAGCAGTACTTC. Amino acids: CAIRGTGDRGEQYF.

The gene calls are TRBV2 and TRBJ1-1, with TRBD1 matching over 7 bases. From germline, CDR1 is SNHLY and CDR2 FYNNEI. CDR3 length equals 16 residues. J gave up 5 bases and V 7 bases, and 16 bases lay outside the gene matches. The CDR3 sequence: CASKEVRGYGRTEAFF. CDR3 nucleotides: TGTGCCAGCAAGGAAGTCAGGGGGTACGGAAGGACTGAAGCTTTCTTT.

The chain employs TRBV5-4 and TRBJ2-7; the D gene is possibly TRBD2 (6 bases). CDR1 is SGHNT, CDR2 YYREEE, per germline (reference sequence). Trimming took 0 bases from V and 0 from J, leaving 10 bases between them. The CDR3 has 15 residues. The CDR3 protein is CASSLGVAVSYEQYF. The CDR3 DNA follows: TGTGCCAGCAGCTTGGGGGTAGCGGTCTCCTACGAGCAGTACTTC.

The CDR3 loop reads CASSQAGLARYEQYF. CDR3 nucleotide sequence: TGCGCCAGCAGCCAAGCGGGACTAGCTCGTTACGAGCAGTACTTC. The chain couples TRBV4-1 to TRBJ2-7, with 9 positions matching TRBD2. The CDR3 extends over 15 amino acids. Germline CDR1 and CDR2: MGHRA and YSYEKL. Unmatched junction bases numbered 5, after V lost 1 base and J lost 4 bases.

CDR3 nucleotide sequence: TGCGCCAGCAGCCAAGATAGGCGGACAGGGTGGGTCTACGAGCAGTACTTC. Encoded protein: CASSQDRRTGWVYEQYF. V is TRBV4-1 and J is TRBJ2-7; 8 nucleotides align to TRBD1. The germline V gene encodes CDR1 MGHRA and CDR2 YSYEKL. CDR3 length: 17 residues. The V gene end was trimmed by 0 bases and the J gene end by 3 bases; junction bases not matched to a gene: 10.

V usage is TRBV15 and J usage is TRBJ2-7; TRBD1 matches at 10 bases. The CDR3 has 15 amino acids. With V trimmed by 4 bases and J by 7 bases, 10 bases remained unmatched. Germline values: CDR1 LNHNV, CDR2 YYDKDF (reference sequence). CDR3 sequence (DNA): TGTGCCACCAGCACCGACAGGGGGCAGGTCCGAGAGCAGTACTTC. It codes for CATSTDRGQVREQYF.

The gene calls are TRBV18 and TRBJ1-1; 10 bases align to TRBD1. V shed 3 bases, J shed 7 bases, and the junction held 5 bases outside the gene matches. CDR1 KGHSH and CDR2 LQKENI come from the germline V gene. The CDR3 is 14 residues long. The CDR3 coding sequence is TGTGCCAGCTCACCCGCCGGACAGGGGGGTGAAGCTTTCTTT. Translating gives CASSPAGQGGEAFF.

The rearrangement links TRBV20-1 to TRBJ2-2, with 8 bases identical to TRBD2. Per germline, CDR1 DFQATT and CDR2 SNEGSKA (reference sequence). V was pared by 3 bases and J by 1 base, with 7 bases of the junction left unmatched. The CDR3 extends over 16 amino acids. The CDR3 DNA reads TGCAGTGCTAGTAGGCCAGCGGGAGTGAACACCGGGGAGCTGTTTTTT. This encodes CSASRPAGVNTGELFF.

V usage is TRBV4-3 and J usage is TRBJ2-1, with D possibly TRBD2 on 6 matching bases. Between the trimmed V and J ends, which lost 1 base and 6 bases, there was a span of 16 bases. This CDR3 is 16 amino acids long. Germline V gives CDR1 LGHNA, CDR2 YSLEER. CDR3 amino acids: CASSQGDRTIVNEQFF. CDR3 in DNA: TGCGCCAGCAGCCAAGGTGATCGGACTATCGTCAATGAGCAGTTCTTC.

This chain links TRBV29-1 with TRBJ2-7, with D unclear. V was trimmed by 5 bases and J by 2 bases, leaving 19 bases between them. The CDR3 contains 15 residues. CDR1 and CDR2 (germline): SQVTM, ANQGSEA. This chain's CDR3 is CSVLTQHLFTYEQYF. The CDR3 DNA sequence: TGCAGCGTTCTAACACAGCACCTCTTTACCTACGAGCAGTACTTC.

The chain uses TRBV11-1 and TRBJ1-2, with D unclear. The CDR3 is 14 amino acids. V was pared by 4 bases and J by 1 base, with 10 bases between. Germline CDR1 reads SGHAT; CDR2 reads FQDESV (reference sequence). The CDR3 DNA sequence: TGTGCCAGCAGCTCAGGCCGAGTTAACTATGGCTACACCTTC. This gives the protein CASSSGRVNYGYTF.

The DNA of the CDR3 is TGTGCCATCAGTGAAAACGGTCATGGCTACACCTTC. This codes for CAISENGHGYTF. The chain uses TRBV10-3 and TRBJ1-2; D gene uncertain. The CDR3 totals 12 residues. Deletions cut 3 bases from V and 6 bases from J, with 8 bases between. Germline V lookup: CDR1 ENHRY, CDR2 SYGVKD.

The chain carries TRBV5-6 and TRBJ1-3; TRBD1 agrees at 10 bases. The V gene end was trimmed by 5 bases and the J gene end by 3 bases; junction bases not matched to a gene: 5. The CDR3 runs to 15 residues. Germline assignment: CDR1 SGHDT and CDR2 YYEEEE. The CDR3 sequence: CASSWDRGNGNTIYF. The CDR3 bases are TGTGCCAGCAGTTGGGACAGGGGCAATGGAAACACCATATATTTT.

The V call is TRBV6-4, the J call TRBJ1-2; TRBD1 matches 9 bases. This CDR3 spans 13 amino acids. Germline V gene sequence: CDR1 MRHNA, CDR2 SNTAGT. Trimming cost V 6 bases and J 4 bases; bases outside gene matches: 3. CDR3 sequence reads: CASRGQGGYGYTF. The CDR3 DNA sequence: TGTGCCAGCAGGGGACAGGGAGGCTATGGCTACACCTTC.